The next 15 T cell receptor beta chains were all read from a single sample in a study of T cell responses to AZD1222 COVID-19 vaccine. Here immunoSEQ multiplex PCR was the method, and the copy in TCRdb shows in-frame clones only, minus some. The sample consists of 13,000 or so clones, roughly four fifths of them appearing once. Sequences were derived from peripheral blood, sampled 28 days after the second AZD1222 dose. Receptor source: an adult who received the AZD1222 COVID-19 vaccine.

V is TRBV28 and J is TRBJ1-4; D is unclear. The V and J ends lost 6 bases and 11 bases respectively, with 10 bases between them. The CDR3 runs 11 residues. Germline V CDR1 and CDR2: MDHEN, SYDVKM. The CDR3 loop is CASRSERKLFF. The CDR3 DNA sequence: TGTGCCAGCAGAAGCGAGAGGAAACTGTTTTTT.

The rearrangement uses TRBV7-6 and TRBJ2-1; 9 bases match TRBD2. V lost 5 bases to trimming and J lost 10 bases; unmatched junction nucleotides: 12. CDR3 size: 15 residues. Germline lookup yields CDR1 SGHVS and CDR2 FNYEAQ. The CDR3 DNA reads TGTGCCAGCAGCGGGTTGGCTAGCGGGACTAGGGAGCAGTTCTTC. Amino acid sequence: CASSGLASGTREQFF. Using reference TRBV7-6 and TRBJ2-1 for the parts outside the CDR3, the full variable domain is GAGVSQSPRYKVTKRGQDVALRCDPISGHVSLYWYRQALGQGPEFLTYFNYEAQQDKSGLPNDRFSAERPEGSISTLTIQRTEQRDSAMYRCASSGLASGTREQFFGPGTRLTVL.

J is TRBJ2-1 and V is TRBV6-2 or TRBV6-3, with TRBD2 identical over 7 bases. CDR3 size: 13 residues. V gave up 6 bases and J gave up 5 bases; unmatched junction bases: 4. Germline loops: CDR1 MNHEY, CDR2 SVGEGT. The chain's CDR3 is CASSEAGHNEQFF. Here the CDR3 DNA reads TGTGCCAGCAGCGAAGCGGGGCACAATGAGCAGTTCTTC.

The chain uses TRBV2 and TRBJ2-5; TRBD1 aligns across 8 bases. The germline V gene has CDR1 SNHLY and CDR2 FYNNEI. Losses at the gene ends were 2 bases for V and 5 bases for J; bases not matched to a gene: 4. This CDR3 contains 14 residues. The CDR3 DNA reads as TGTGCCAGCAGTGAACGGAGACAGGGGGAGACCCAGTACTTC. It encodes CASSERRQGETQYF.

The rearrangement uses TRBV5-1 and TRBJ2-1, with 7 nucleotides matching TRBD1. This CDR3 has 15 residues. V dropped 4 bases and J dropped 2; count of bases not matched to a gene: 6. Germline V gene data show CDR1 as SGHRS and CDR2 as YFSETQ. This CDR3 reads CASSDRVGAYNEQFF. CDR3 DNA: TGCGCCAGCAGCGACAGGGTTGGGGCCTACAATGAGCAGTTCTTC.

The chain uses TRBV4-3 and TRBJ2-7; possible D gene TRBD1, 6 bases. The V and J ends lost 4 bases and 6 bases respectively, with 16 bases between them. CDR3 size: 14 residues. Germline values: CDR1 LGHNA, CDR2 YSLEER. The CDR3 sequence is CASSRNVQGSEQYF. The CDR3 nucleotides are TGCGCCAGCAGCCGAAACGTACAGGGTTCCGAGCAGTACTTC.

V usage is TRBV3-1 (or the pseudogene TRBV3-2) and J usage is TRBJ1-2, with D unresolved. This CDR3 is 14 amino acids long. From germline, CDR1 is LGHDT and CDR2 YNNKEL (reference sequence). The ends were cut back, 1 base at V and 4 bases at J, with 10 bases in the middle. The CDR3: CASSQGRGVYGYTF. The CDR3 bases are TGTGCCAGCAGCCAAGGCCGAGGAGTCTATGGCTACACCTTC.

The CDR3 protein is CASSQGNWRQPQHF. In DNA, the CDR3 is TGTGCCAGCTCACAGGGTAATTGGCGTCAGCCCCAGCATTTT. The chain combines TRBV18 with TRBJ1-5; no clear D. The CDR3 has 14 amino acids. The V gene's germline CDR1 is KGHSH and CDR2 LQKENI. The germline V and J ends were trimmed by 4 bases and 6 bases, with 13 bases remaining between them.

The genes are TRBV28 and TRBJ2-7, with TRBD1 matching 10 bases. V lost 4 bases, J lost 7 bases, and 7 bases stayed unmatched. This CDR3 comprises 14 residues. Germline V gene lookup returns CDR1 MDHEN and CDR2 SYDVKM. The CDR3 sequence is CASSSGTGVWEQYF. The CDR3 bases are TGTGCCAGCAGTTCGGGGACAGGGGTTTGGGAGCAGTACTTC.

This clone has just one count. The chain combines TRBV2 with TRBJ1-1; D is uncertain. Trimming stripped 2 bases from V and 8 bases from J, with 9 bases between. The germline CDR1 and CDR2 sequences are SNHLY and FYNNEI. This CDR3 comprises 12 residues. CDR3 in DNA: TGTGCCAGCAGTGAAATGGGCCGGGAAGCTTTCTTT. Translating it yields CASSEMGREAFF. Based on the CDR3 plus reference TRBV2 and TRBJ1-1, the full variable domain is EPEVTQTPSHQVTQMGQEVILRCVPISNHLYFYWYRQILGQKVEFLVSFYNNEISEKSEIFDDQFSVERPDGSNFTLKIRSTKLEDSAMYFCASSEMGREAFFGQGTRLTVV.

The chain employs TRBV6-5 and TRBJ1-1, with D possibly matching TRBD1 (6 bases). The germline CDR1 and CDR2 sequences are MNHEY and SVGAGI. The V end lost 4 bases, the J end lost 0 bases, and 9 bases lay between the germline ends. The CDR3 covers 14 residues. This chain's CDR3 is CASSWDTLNTEAFF. The CDR3 DNA reads TGTGCCAGCAGTTGGGACACACTGAACACTGAAGCTTTCTTT.

The genes are TRBV27 and TRBJ1-1; D is unresolved. Germline-derived CDR1 and CDR2 are MNHEY and SMNVEV (reference sequence). V was shortened by 0 bases and J by 0 bases, with 5 bases between the two germline ends. There are 14 residues in the CDR3. The CDR3 region is CASSLSYVNTEAFF. The CDR3 DNA is TGTGCCAGCAGTTTATCATATGTGAACACTGAAGCTTTCTTT.

V and J are TRBV4-2 and TRBJ2-5, with TRBD2 matching 7 bases. This CDR3 has 14 amino acids. The germline CDR1 and CDR2 sequences are LGHNA and YNFKEQ. Germline trimming cut 3 bases from V and 2 bases from J; bases unmatched to any gene: 3. CDR3 residues: CASSQGDYQETQYF. As DNA, the CDR3 is TGTGCCAGCAGCCAGGGGGACTATCAAGAGACCCAGTACTTC.

The chain joins TRBV10-2 to TRBJ1-2; D may be TRBD1 (6 bases). The CDR3 is made up of 15 amino acids. CDR1 and CDR2 (germline): WSHSY, SAAADI. V gave up 3 bases and J gave up 1 base, with 12 bases separating them. The CDR3 is CASSEVGTLNYGYTF. Here the CDR3 DNA reads TGCGCCAGCAGTGAAGTGGGGACACTTAACTATGGCTACACCTTC.

The J gene is TRBJ2-3, the V gene TRBV3-1 (or the pseudogene TRBV3-2); 9 bases fit TRBD2. In germline, CDR1 is LGHDT, CDR2 YNNKEL (reference sequence). Losses at the gene ends were 1 base for V and 6 bases for J; bases not matched to a gene: 8. CDR3 length equals 16 residues. The chain's CDR3 is CASSQVGGRARDTQYF. CDR3 DNA sequence: TGTGCCAGCAGCCAAGTCGGCGGGAGGGCCAGGGATACGCAGTATTTT.